This TCR beta chain was recorded in a study of blood T cell repertoires in COVID-19. For the study at large: The United States, Italy and Spain provided the acute and convalescent COVID-19 samples. T cells, B-cell-depleted T cells, or PBMCs supplied cDNA or gDNA.

Germline V gene data show CDR1 as LNHDA and CDR2 as SQIVND (reference sequence). V lost 1 base, J lost 4 bases, and 3 bases stayed unmatched. The CDR3 sequence is 15 residues long. Source study methods: Researchers report that nucleated cell counts were estimated from reference gene primer amplification. Sequenced by immunoSEQ multiplex PCR; TCRdb stores in-frame clones only, minus some. Clone size and V and J calls were adopted from that table, with D and trimming inferred from the DNA. This sample has 110,000 to 150,000 clones, with 79% found just once. The chain couples TRBV19 to TRBJ2-2, with 7 bases aligning to TRBD1. Sequencing input: peripheral blood. This clonotype was obtained from a man aged 55 to 70 with acute or convalescent COVID-19. CDR3 sequence reads: CASSIGQGTTGELFF. CDR3 bases: TGTGCCAGTAGTATAGGACAGGGTACCACCGGGGAGCTGTTTTTT.